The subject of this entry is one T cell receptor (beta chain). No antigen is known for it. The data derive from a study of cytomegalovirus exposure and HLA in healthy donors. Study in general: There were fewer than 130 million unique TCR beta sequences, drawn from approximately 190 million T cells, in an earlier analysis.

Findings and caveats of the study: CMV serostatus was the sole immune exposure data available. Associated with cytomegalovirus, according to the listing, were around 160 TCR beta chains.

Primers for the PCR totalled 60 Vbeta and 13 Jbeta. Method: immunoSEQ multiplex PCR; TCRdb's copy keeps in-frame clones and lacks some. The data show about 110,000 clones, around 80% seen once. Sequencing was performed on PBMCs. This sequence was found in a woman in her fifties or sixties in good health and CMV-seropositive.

The CDR3 DNA is TGTGCCAGCAGCGATACCGGGACAGGGGCCTACGAGCAGTACTTC. Its translation: CASSDTGTGAYEQYF. V usage is TRBV7-2 and J usage is TRBJ2-7; 10 bases align to TRBD1. The V and J ends lost 5 bases and 2 bases, in that order; junction bases with no gene match: 6. Germline CDR1 reads SGHTA; CDR2 reads FQGNSA. CDR3 length: 15 amino acids.